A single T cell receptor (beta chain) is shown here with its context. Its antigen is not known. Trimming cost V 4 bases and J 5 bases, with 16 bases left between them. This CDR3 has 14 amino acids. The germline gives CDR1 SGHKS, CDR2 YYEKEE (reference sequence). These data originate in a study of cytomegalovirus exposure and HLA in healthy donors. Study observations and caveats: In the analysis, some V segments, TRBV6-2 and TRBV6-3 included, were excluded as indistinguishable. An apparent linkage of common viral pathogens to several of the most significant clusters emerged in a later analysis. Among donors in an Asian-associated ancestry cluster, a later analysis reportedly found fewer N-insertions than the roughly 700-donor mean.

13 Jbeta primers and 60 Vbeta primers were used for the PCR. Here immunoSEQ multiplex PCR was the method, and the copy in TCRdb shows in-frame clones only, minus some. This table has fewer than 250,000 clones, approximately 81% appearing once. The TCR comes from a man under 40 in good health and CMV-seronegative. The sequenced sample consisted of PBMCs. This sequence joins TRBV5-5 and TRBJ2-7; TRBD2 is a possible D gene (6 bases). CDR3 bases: TGTGCCAGCAGCCCCAGAGGAGGGACTGACGAGCAGTACTTC. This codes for CASSPRGGTDEQYF.